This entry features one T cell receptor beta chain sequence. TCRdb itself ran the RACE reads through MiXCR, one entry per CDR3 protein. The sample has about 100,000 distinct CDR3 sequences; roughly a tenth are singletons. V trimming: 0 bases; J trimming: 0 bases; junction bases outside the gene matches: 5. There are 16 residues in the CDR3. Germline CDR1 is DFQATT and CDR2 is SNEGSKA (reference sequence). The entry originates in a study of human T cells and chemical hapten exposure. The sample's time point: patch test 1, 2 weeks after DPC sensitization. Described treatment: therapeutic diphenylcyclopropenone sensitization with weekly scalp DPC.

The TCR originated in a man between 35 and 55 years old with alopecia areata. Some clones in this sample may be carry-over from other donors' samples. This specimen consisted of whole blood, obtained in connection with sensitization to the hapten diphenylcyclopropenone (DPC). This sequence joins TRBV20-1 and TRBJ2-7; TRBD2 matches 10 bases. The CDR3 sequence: CSARELAGLSSYEQYF. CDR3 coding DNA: TGCAGTGCTAGAGAACTAGCGGGACTTTCCTCCTACGAGCAGTACTTC.